Sequencing of this T cell receptor beta chain was carried out in a study of regulatory T cells in long-lasting Graves disease. Findings and caveats of the study: Persistent cases of Graves' showed reduced TCR diversity relative to newly diagnosed patients. TRBV28, TRBJ1-2 and TRBJ2-5 were favored in persistent disease.

Time point meaning: persistent/refractory GD, antithyroid drugs over 5 years with positive TRAb. Generation of the TCR library employed RNA extracted from PBMCs. All patients originated from an endocrinology department located in Xi'an, China. Approximately 8.9-milliliter peripheral blood samples went into EDTA tubes. A note on this clonotype: Its antigen is not identified.

Sequencing libraries for TCR beta were prepared with iRepertoire HTBI primers and Arm-PCR of CDR3 regions. A single record per CDR3 protein comes from TCRdb applying MiXCR to the multiplex PCR reads. The sample consists of about 470,000 distinct CDR3 sequences, 20% of them appearing once. Germline V gene sequence: CDR1 SEHNR, CDR2 FQNEAQ (reference sequence). CDR3 length: 15 amino acids. V was trimmed by 0 bases and J by 3 bases, leaving 11 bases between them. The chain joins TRBV7-9 to TRBJ1-1; D remains unclear. The sample consisted of peripheral blood mononuclear cells (PBMCs), taken when the disease was refractory, from a patient treated with antithyroid drugs. The receptor was derived from a female donor with Graves disease. The CDR3 protein is CASSLAAGEYTEAFF. The CDR3 DNA is TGTGCCAGCAGCTTAGCGGCCGGGGAGTACACTGAAGCTTTCTTT. Variable domain in full (rest from reference TRBV7-9 and TRBJ1-1): DTGVSQNPRHKITKRGQNVTFRCDPISEHNRLYWYRQTLGQGPEFLTYFQNEAQLEKSRLLSDRFSAERPKGSFSTLEIQRTEQGDSAMYLCASSLAAGEYTEAFFGQGTRLTVV.